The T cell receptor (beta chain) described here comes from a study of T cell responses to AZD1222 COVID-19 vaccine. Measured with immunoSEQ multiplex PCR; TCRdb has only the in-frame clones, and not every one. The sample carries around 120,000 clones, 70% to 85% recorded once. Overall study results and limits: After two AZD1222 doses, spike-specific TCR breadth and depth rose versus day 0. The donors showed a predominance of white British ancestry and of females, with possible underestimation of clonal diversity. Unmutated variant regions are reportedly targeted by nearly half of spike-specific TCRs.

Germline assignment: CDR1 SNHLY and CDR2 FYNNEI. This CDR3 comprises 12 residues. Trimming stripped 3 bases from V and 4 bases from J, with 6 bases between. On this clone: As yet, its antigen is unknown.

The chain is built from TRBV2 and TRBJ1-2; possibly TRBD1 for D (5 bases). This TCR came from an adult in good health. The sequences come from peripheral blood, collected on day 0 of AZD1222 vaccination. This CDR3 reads CASSEGTYGYTF. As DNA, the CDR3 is TGTGCCAGCAGTGAGGGGACCTATGGCTACACCTTC.